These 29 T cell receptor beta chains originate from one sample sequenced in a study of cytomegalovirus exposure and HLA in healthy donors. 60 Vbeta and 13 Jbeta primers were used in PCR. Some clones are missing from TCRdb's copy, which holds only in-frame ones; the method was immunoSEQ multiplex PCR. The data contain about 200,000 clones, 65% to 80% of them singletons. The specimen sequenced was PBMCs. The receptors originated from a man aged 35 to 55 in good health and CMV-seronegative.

The CDR3 here is CASVQGLHREGYTF. The CDR3, as DNA: TGTGCCAGCGTGCAGGGGTTACACCGAGAAGGCTACACCTTC. The chain is built from TRBV7-2 and TRBJ1-2; tentatively, D is TRBD1 (6 bases). CDR3 size: 14 residues. CDR1 is SGHTA, CDR2 FQGNSA, per germline. Trimming removed 8 bases from V and 8 bases from J, with 21 bases in between.

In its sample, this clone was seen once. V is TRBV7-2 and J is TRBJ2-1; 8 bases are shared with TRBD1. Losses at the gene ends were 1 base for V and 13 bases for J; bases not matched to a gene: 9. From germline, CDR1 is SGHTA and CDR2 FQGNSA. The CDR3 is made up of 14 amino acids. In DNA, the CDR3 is TGTGCCAGCAGCTTAGGGTTAGGACAGGGTGGACAGTTCTTC. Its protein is CASSLGLGQGGQFF. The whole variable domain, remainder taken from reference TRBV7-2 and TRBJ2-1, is GAGVSQSPSNKVTEKGKDVELRCDPISGHTALYWYRQSLGQGLEFLIYFQGNSAPDKSGLPSDRFSAERTGGSVSTLTIQRTQQEDSAVYLCASSLGLGQGGQFFGPGTRLTVL.

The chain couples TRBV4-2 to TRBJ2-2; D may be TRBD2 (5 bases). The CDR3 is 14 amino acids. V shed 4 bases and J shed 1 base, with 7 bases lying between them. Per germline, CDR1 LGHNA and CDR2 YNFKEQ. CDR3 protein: CASSLGENTGELFF. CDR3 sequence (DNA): TGTGCCAGCAGCCTCGGGGAGAACACCGGGGAGCTGTTTTTT.

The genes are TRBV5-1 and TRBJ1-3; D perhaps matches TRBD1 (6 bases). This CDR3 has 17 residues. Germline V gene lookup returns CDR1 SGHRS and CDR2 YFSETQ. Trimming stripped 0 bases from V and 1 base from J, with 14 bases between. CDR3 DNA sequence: TGCGCCAGCAGCTTGGAGGGGGGGCGCACGTCTGGAAACACCATATATTTT. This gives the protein CASSLEGGRTSGNTIYF.

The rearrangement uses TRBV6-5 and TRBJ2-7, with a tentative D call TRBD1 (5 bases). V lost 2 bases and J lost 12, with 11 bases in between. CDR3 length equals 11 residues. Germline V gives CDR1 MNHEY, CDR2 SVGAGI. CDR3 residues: CASSYKGRGYF. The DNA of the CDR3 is TGTGCCAGCAGTTACAAGGGTAGGGGGTACTTC.

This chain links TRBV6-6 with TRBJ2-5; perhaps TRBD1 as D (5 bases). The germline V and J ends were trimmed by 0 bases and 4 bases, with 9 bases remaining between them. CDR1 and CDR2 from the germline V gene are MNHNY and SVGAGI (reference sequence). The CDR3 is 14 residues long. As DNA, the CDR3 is TGTGCCAGCAGTTACTCGCAAGGGGCAGAGACCCAGTACTTC. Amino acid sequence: CASSYSQGAETQYF.

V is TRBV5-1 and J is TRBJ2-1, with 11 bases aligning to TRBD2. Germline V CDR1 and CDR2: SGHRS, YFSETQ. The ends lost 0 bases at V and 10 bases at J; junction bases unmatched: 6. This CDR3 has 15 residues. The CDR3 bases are TGCGCCAGCAGCTTGGAAGTAGCGGGGGGGCTCGAGCAGTTCTTC. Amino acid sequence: CASSLEVAGGLEQFF.

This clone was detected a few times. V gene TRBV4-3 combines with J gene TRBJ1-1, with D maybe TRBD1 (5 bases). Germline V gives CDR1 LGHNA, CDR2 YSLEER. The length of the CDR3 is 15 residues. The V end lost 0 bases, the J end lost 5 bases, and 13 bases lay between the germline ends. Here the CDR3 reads CASSQEQGVSTEAFF. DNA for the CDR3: TGCGCCAGCAGCCAAGAGCAGGGTGTTTCGACTGAAGCTTTCTTT.

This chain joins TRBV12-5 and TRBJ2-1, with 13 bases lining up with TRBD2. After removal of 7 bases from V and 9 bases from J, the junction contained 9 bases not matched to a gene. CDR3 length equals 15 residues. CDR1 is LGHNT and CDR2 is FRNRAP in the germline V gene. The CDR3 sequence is CASAAGLAGWSEQFF. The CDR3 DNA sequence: TGTGCTAGTGCCGCGGGACTAGCGGGATGGAGTGAGCAGTTCTTC.

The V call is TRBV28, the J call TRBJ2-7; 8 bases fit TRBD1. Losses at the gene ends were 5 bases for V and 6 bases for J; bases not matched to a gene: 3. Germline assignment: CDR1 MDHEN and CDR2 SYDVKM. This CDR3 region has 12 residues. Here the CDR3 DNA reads TGTGCCAGCAGTCCGCAGGGGGCCGAGCAGTACTTC. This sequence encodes CASSPQGAEQYF. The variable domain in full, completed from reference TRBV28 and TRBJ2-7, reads DVKVTQSSRYLVKRTGEKVFLECVQDMDHENMFWYRQDPGLGLRLIYFSYDVKMKEKGDIPEGYSVSREKKERFSLILESASTNQTSMYLCASSPQGAEQYFGPGTRLTVT.

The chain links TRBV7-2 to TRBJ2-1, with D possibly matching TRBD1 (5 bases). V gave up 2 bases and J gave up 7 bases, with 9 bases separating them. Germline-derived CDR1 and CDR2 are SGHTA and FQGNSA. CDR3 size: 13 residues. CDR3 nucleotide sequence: TGTGCCAGCAGCTTACAGGGAAAAAATGAGCAGTTCTTC. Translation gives CASSLQGKNEQFF. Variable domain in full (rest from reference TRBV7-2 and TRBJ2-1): GAGVSQSPSNKVTEKGKDVELRCDPISGHTALYWYRQSLGQGLEFLIYFQGNSAPDKSGLPSDRFSAERTGGSVSTLTIQRTQQEDSAVYLCASSLQGKNEQFFGPGTRLTVL.

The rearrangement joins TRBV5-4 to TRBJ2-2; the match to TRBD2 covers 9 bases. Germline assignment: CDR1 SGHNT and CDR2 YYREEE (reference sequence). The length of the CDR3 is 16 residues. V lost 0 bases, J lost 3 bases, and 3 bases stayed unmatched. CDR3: CASSLELAGDTGELFF. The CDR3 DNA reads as TGTGCCAGCAGCTTGGAACTAGCGGGCGACACCGGGGAGCTGTTTTTT.

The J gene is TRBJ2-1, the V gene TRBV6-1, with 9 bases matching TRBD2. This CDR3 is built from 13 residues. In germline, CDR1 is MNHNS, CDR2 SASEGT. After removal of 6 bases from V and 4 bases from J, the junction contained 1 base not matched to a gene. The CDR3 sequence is CASRTSGYNEQFF. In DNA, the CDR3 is TGTGCCAGCAGGACTAGCGGATACAATGAGCAGTTCTTC.

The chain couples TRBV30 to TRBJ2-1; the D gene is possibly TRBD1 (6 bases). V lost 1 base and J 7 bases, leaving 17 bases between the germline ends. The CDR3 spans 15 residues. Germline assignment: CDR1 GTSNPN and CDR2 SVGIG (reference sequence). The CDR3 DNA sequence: TGTGCCTGGAGTGGGGGACATAGTTGGGGGAATGAGCAGTTCTTC. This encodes CAWSGGHSWGNEQFF.

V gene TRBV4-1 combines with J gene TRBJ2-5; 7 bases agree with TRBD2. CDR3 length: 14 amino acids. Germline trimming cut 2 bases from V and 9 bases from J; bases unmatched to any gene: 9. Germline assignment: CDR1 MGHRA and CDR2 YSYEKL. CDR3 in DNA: TGCGCCAGCAGCCAATCGGGGGGTCGCTGGGCCCAGTACTTC. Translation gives CASSQSGGRWAQYF.

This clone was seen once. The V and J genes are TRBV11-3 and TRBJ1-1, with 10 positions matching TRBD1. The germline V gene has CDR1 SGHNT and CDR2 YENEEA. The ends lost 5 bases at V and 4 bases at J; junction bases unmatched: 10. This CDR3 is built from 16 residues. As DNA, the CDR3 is TGTGCCAGCAGCCGCGGGACAGGGGTGATAGGCACTGAAGCTTTCTTT. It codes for CASSRGTGVIGTEAFF.

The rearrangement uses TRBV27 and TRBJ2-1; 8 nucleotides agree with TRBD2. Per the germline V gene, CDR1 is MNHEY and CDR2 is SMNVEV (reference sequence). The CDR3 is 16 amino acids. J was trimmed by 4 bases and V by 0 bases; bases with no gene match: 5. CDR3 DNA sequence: TGTGCCAGCAGTTTATCGGGACTAGTCGTTTACAATGAGCAGTTCTTC. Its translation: CASSLSGLVVYNEQFF.

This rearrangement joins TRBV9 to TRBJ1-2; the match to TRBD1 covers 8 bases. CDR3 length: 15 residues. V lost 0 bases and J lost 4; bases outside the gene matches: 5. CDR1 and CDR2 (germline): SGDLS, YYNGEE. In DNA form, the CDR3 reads TGTGCCAGCAGCGTAGCTACAGGGGGGTTCTATGGCTACACCTTC. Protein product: CASSVATGGFYGYTF.

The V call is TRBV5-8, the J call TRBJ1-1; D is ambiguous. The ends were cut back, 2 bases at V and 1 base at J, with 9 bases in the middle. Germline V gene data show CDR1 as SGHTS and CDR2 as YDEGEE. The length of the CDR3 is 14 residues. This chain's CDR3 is CASSFEGGNTEAFF. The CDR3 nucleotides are TGTGCCAGCAGCTTCGAGGGTGGGAACACTGAAGCTTTCTTT.

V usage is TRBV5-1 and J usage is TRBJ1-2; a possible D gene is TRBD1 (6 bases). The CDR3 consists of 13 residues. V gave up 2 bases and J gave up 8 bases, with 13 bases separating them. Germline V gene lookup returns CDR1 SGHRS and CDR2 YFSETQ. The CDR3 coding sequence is TGCGCCAGCAGCTTACAACAGGGTTGGGGCTACACCTTC. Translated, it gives CASSLQQGWGYTF.

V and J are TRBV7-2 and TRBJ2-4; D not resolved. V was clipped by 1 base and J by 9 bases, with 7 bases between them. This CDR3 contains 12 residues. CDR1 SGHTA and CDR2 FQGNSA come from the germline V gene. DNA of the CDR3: TGTGCCAGCAGCTTAGGCACCGGCATTCAGTACTTC. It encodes CASSLGTGIQYF.

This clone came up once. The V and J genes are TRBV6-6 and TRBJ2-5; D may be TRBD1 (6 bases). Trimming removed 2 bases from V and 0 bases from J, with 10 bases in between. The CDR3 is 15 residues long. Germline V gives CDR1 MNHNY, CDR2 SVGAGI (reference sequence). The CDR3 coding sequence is TGTGCCAGCAGTTACGGGGGCGGGTACCAAGAGACCCAGTACTTC. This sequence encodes CASSYGGGYQETQYF.

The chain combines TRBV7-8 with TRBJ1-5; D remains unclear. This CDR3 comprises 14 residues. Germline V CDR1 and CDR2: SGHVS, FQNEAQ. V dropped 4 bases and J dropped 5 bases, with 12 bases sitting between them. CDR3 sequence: CASSSTIAYQPQHF. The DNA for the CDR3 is TGTGCCAGCAGCTCCACTATAGCATATCAGCCCCAGCATTTT.

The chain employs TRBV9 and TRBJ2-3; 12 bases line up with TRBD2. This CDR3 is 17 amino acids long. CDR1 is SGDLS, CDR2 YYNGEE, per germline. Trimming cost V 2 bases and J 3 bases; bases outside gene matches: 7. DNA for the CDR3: TGTGCCAGCAGCGTCCACTCCGGGACTAGCGGGACAGATACGCAGTATTTT. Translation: CASSVHSGTSGTDTQYF.

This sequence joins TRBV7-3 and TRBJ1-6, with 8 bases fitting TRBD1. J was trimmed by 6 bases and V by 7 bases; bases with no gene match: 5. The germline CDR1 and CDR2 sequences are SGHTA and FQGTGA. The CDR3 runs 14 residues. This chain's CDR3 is CASKGDRGNSPLHF. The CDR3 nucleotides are TGTGCCAGCAAGGGCGACAGGGGTAATTCACCCCTCCACTTT.

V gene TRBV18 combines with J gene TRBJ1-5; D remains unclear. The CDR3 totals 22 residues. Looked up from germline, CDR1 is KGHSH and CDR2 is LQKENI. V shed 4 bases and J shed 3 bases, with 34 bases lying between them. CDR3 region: CASSRAPTKGKRVGSHNQPQHF. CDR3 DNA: TGTGCCAGCTCACGGGCGCCCACCAAAGGTAAGAGGGTTGGCAGCCACAATCAGCCCCAGCATTTT.

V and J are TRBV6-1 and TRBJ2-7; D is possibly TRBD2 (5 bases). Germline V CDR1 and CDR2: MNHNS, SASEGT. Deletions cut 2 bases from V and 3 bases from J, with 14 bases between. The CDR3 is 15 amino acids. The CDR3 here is CASSEYEAAGYEQYF. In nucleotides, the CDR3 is TGTGCCAGCAGTGAATATGAGGCGGCGGGCTACGAGCAGTACTTC.

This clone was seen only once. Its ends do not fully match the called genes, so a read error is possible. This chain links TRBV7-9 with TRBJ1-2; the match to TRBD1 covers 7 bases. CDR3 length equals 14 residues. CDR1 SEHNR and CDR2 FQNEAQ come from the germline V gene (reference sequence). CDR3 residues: CSSSRLGGLKGYTF. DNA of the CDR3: TGTTCCAGCAGCCGACTAGGGGGCTTGAAAGGCTACACCTTC.

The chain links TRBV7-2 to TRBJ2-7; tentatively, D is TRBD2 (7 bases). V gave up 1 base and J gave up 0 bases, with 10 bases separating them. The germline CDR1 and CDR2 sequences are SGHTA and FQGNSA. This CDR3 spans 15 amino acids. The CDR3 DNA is TGTGCCAGCAGCTTAGATGGGGGGGCCTCCTACGAGCAGTACTTC. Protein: CASSLDGGASYEQYF.